The rows below give T cell receptor beta chains drawn from one sample of a study of memory CD4+ T cells and cytomegalovirus serostatus. Produced via immunoSEQ multiplex PCR; TCRdb's table is partial and in-frame only. The data show about 92,000 clones, approximately 80% seen once. Sequenced input: memory CD4+ T cells from blood. These receptors came from an adult in good health and CMV-seropositive. Each CDR3 is given with its conserved first and last residue. A D gene is named only where the DNA matches it firmly. Clone size is not always given. Where it is, it says once, few, many or a class for expanded clones.

j_gene,abundance,v_gene,d_gene,CDR3nt,CDR3aa
TRBJ2-2,NA,TRBV28,NA,TGTGCCAGCAGTGGCCAGGGGATCGGGGAGCTGTTTTTT,CASSGQGIGELFF
TRBJ1-4,NA,TRBV7-4,NA,TGTGCCAGCAGCATGGGCCATATATATGCAACTAATGAAAAACTGTTTTTT,CASSMGHIYATNEKLFF
TRBJ2-4,NA,TRBV5-3,NA,TGTGCCAGAAGCCCTACCCCACGGGGAGGCATTCAGTACTTC,CARSPTPRGGIQYF
TRBJ2-2,NA,TRBV5-1,TRBD1,TGCGCCAGCAGTCATATCGACAGGGGTGGCGGGGAGCTGTTTTTT,CASSHIDRGGGELFF
TRBJ1-1,NA,TRBV28,NA,TGTGCCAGCAGTCTCTGGAGGGTTTTAAACACTGAAGCTTTCTTT,CASSLWRVLNTEAFF
TRBJ2-7,NA,TRBV28,NA,TGTGCCAGCAGTACAGGGAGCCCGGGGGAGCAGTACTTC,CASSTGSPGEQYF
TRBJ1-2,NA,TRBV19,TRBD1,TGTGCCAGTAGTCGACAGGGGGCCAACTATGGCTACACCTTC,CASSRQGANYGYTF
TRBJ2-5,NA,TRBV6-1,NA,TGTGCCAGCAGTGTCCGAGCGAGACACCAAGAGACCCAGTACTTC,CASSVRARHQETQYF
TRBJ2-3,NA,TRBV30,NA,TGTGCCTGGAGTACGGGGACTTCCATCTTTACAGATACGCAGTATTTT,CAWSTGTSIFTDTQYF
TRBJ1-4,NA,TRBV19,NA,TGTGCCAGTAGTAGGACAAGCGCAACTAATGAAAAACTGTTTTTT,CASSRTSATNEKLFF
TRBJ1-2,NA,TRBV28,NA,TGTGCCAGCAGTTTGGATTATGGCTACACCTTC,CASSLDYGYTF
TRBJ1-1,NA,TRBV28,TRBD1,TGTGCCAGCAGTGTGGGGACAGCTTATGACGCTTTCTTT,CASSVGTAYDAFF
TRBJ2-2,NA,TRBV11-2,NA,TGTGCCAGCAGCTCCTTAAGATCAACTGGGGAGCTGTTTTTT,CASSSLRSTGELFF
TRBJ2-1,NA,TRBV7-2,TRBD1,TGTGCCAGCAACTTAGGGCTCGGACAGGCGTACAATGAGCAGTTCTTC,CASNLGLGQAYNEQFF
TRBJ2-4,NA,TRBV29-1,TRBD1,TGCAGCGCACGACAGGGAAACATTCAGTACTTC,CSARQGNIQYF
TRBJ1-1,once,TRBV28,TRBD1,TGTGCCAGCAGTTCGCCAGGGGGGATGAACACTGAAGCTTTCTTT,CASSSPGGMNTEAFF
TRBJ2-7,NA,TRBV2,NA,TGTGCCAGCAGTGACGGGAGTATTAGCTCCTACGAGCAGTACTTC,CASSDGSISSYEQYF
TRBJ2-2,NA,TRBV11-3,NA,TGTGCCAGCAGCGCCGGGTTGGCGAACACCGGGGAGCTGTTTTTT,CASSAGLANTGELFF
TRBJ2-4,NA,TRBV4-1,NA,TGCGCCAGCAGCCAAAGGGCTCAGGACTGGGGGGACATTCAGTACTTC,CASSQRAQDWGDIQYF
TRBJ1-2,few,TRBV5-5,TRBD1,TGTGCCAGCAGCGACGGGACAGGGGGCATAGGCTACACCTTC,CASSDGTGGIGYTF
TRBJ2-7,few,TRBV11-3,NA,TGTGCCAGCAGCTTAACAGGGATACCCTACGAGCAGTACTTC,CASSLTGIPYEQYF
TRBJ2-5,NA,TRBV28,NA,TGTGCCAGCAGTTTATGGACAGGAGAGACCCAGTACTTC,CASSLWTGETQYF
TRBJ1-5,NA,TRBV28,NA,TGTGCCAGCAGGCGCTACGGGGCAGGGTATCAGCCCCAGCATTTT,CASRRYGAGYQPQHF
TRBJ1-5,NA,TRBV19,NA,TGTGCCAGTAGTATAACGAGAGGGACTCAGCCCCAGCATTTT,CASSITRGTQPQHF
TRBJ2-5,few,TRBV4-3,NA,TGCGCCAGCAGCCAAGATCGCCAAGAGACCCAGTACTTC,CASSQDRQETQYF
TRBJ2-1,NA,TRBV30,TRBD2,TGTGCCTGGAGTGTAGCGGTTGCGGGGGGGAGGAATGAGCAGTTCTTC,CAWSVAVAGGRNEQFF
TRBJ2-3,NA,TRBV27,NA,TGTGCCAGCAGTTTATTACCCCCCGATACGCAGTATTTT,CASSLLPPDTQYF
TRBJ1-4,NA,TRBV10-3,NA,TGTGCCATCAGTGCCCCGGACGGCGGTAATGAAAAACTGTTTTTT,CAISAPDGGNEKLFF
TRBJ2-7,once,TRBV7-9,NA,TGTGCCAGCAGCCCCCACAGCGAGCAGTACTTC,CASSPHSEQYF
TRBJ2-2,few,TRBV7-6,NA,TGTGCCAGCAGCAAATACACCGGGGAGCTGTTTTTT,CASSKYTGELFF
TRBJ1-1,few,TRBV5-1,TRBD1,TGCGCCAGCAGCTTCCAGGGGGGGGACACTGAAGCTTTCTTT,CASSFQGGDTEAFF
TRBJ2-3,NA,TRBV29-1,TRBD2,TGCAGCGTTGACTTGCTAGCGGTCCTCAGCACAGATACGCAGTATTTT,CSVDLLAVLSTDTQYF
TRBJ1-3,NA,TRBV18,TRBD1,TGTGCCAGCTCGCCCGGACAGGGAGGAGGAAACACCATATATTTT,CASSPGQGGGNTIYF
TRBJ1-1,few,TRBV28,NA,TGTGCCAGCAGCCAAGGAGCCCACACTGAAGCTTTCTTT,CASSQGAHTEAFF
TRBJ1-2,NA,TRBV28,TRBD1,TGTGCCAGCAGTTTGGGACAGGGGAGGCATGGCTACACCTTC,CASSLGQGRHGYTF
TRBJ1-2,NA,TRBV19,NA,TGTGCCATAAAAAGCCGGGACCTCCCCTTTGGCTACACCTTC,CAIKSRDLPFGYTF
TRBJ1-5,NA,TRBV11-2,NA,TGTGCCAGCAGCCGACCTAATCAGCCCCAGCATTTT,CASSRPNQPQHF
TRBJ1-1,NA,TRBV5-1,NA,TGCGCCAGCAGCCGCGGGGACGGGAACACTGAAGCTTTCTTT,CASSRGDGNTEAFF
TRBJ1-2,NA,TRBV5-6,TRBD1,TGTGCCAGCAGCTTGGGGACAGGGGGCGCTAGTCCCTATGGCTACACCTTC,CASSLGTGGASPYGYTF